The 3 T cell receptor beta chains reported below all come from one sample, sequenced in a study of blood T cell repertoires in COVID-19. Clones were sequenced by immunoSEQ multiplex PCR, and TCRdb holds only the in-frame ones, with some missing. Here the sample spans fewer than 200,000 clones, around 86% being singletons. Sequenced: peripheral blood. The receptors come from a woman aged 70 to 79 with COVID-19, enrolled during active disease.

Here the CDR3 reads CAWTIRDRAYEQYF. The CDR3 nucleotides are TGTGCCTGGACCATTCGGGACAGGGCTTACGAGCAGTACTTC. This rearrangement joins TRBV30 to TRBJ2-7, with TRBD1 matching 9 bases. J was trimmed by 4 bases and V by 4 bases; bases with no gene match: 8. The V gene's germline CDR1 is GTSNPN and CDR2 SVGIG (reference sequence). This CDR3 has 14 residues.

This chain joins TRBV5-5 and TRBJ2-7, with D uncertain. The ends were cut back, 0 bases at V and 7 bases at J, with 8 bases in the middle. This CDR3 has 12 residues. Germline V gene sequence: CDR1 SGHKS, CDR2 YYEKEE (reference sequence). The CDR3: CASSLVLREQYF. CDR3 DNA sequence: TGTGCCAGCAGCTTGGTGCTGAGGGAGCAGTACTTC.

A note on this clone: Different DNA sequences within this sample yield the same CDR3. The chain carries TRBV28 and TRBJ2-5; 7 bases line up with TRBD2. J was trimmed by 4 bases and V by 2 bases; bases with no gene match: 4. CDR1 and CDR2 from the germline V gene are MDHEN and SYDVKM. This CDR3 region has 14 residues. The CDR3 DNA is TGTGCCAGCAGTTTAGGCGGGAGCGGAGAGACCCAGTACTTC. This encodes CASSLGGSGETQYF.